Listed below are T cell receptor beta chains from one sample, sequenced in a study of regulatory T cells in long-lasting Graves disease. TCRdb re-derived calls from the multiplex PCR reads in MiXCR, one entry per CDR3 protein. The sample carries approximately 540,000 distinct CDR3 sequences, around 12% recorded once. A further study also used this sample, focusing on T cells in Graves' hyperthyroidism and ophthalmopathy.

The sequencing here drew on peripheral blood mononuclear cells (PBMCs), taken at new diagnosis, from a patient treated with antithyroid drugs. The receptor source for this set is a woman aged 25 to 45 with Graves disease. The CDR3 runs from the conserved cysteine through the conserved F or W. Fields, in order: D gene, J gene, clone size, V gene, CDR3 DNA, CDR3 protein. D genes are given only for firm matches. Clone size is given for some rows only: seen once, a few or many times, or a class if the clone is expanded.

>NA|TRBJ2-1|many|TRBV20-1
TGCAGTGCTAGGGAGGGTTATCGTTATGAGCAGTTCTTC
CSAREGYRYEQFF
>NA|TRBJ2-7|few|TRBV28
TGTGCCAGCAGCCCACCCGAGACAGGAAGGGACTTC
CASSPPETGRDF
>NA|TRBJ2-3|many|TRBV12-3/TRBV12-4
TGTGCCAGCAGTTATGGCAGGGTCTCAAATACGCAGTATTTT
CASSYGRVSNTQYF
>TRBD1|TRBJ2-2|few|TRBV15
TGTGCCACCAGCACGCGAACAGGGGTGGACACCGGGGAGCTGTTTTTT
CATSTRTGVDTGELFF
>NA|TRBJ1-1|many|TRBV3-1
TGTGCCAGCAGCTTTTGGACAGCCTCCACTGAAGCTTTCTTT
CASSFWTASTEAFF
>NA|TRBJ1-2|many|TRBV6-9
TGTGCCAGCAGTTACTTCGGGAGGAATGGCTACACCTTC
CASSYFGRNGYTF
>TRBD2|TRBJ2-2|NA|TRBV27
TGTGCCAGCAGCAAAACTAGCGGGAGTTTGACCGGGGAGCTGTTTTTT
CASSKTSGSLTGELFF
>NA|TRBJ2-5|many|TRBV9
TGTGCCAGCAGCGTATCGTCCCTCCAAGAGACCCAGTACTTC
CASSVSSLQETQYF
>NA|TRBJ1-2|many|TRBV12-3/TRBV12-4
TGTGCCAGCAGTGGCCTCAGGGGTCCGGGCTATGGCTACACCTTC
CASSGLRGPGYGYTF
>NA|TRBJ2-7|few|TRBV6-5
TGTGCCAGCAGTTACCCGGACTACGAGCAGTACTTC
CASSYPDYEQYF
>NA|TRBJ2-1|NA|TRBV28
TGTGCCAGCAAGGAGGGGGGTGAGCAGTTCTTC
CASKEGGEQFF
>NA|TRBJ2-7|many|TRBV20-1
TGCAGTGCTAGTTGGGACGGTGTCGAGCAGTACTTC
CSASWDGVEQYF
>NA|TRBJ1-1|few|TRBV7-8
TGTGCCAGCAGCTTAAGTCCCGACACTGAAGCTTTCTTT
CASSLSPDTEAFF
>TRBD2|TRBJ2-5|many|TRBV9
TGTGCCAGCAGCAGGGAGGGGTCGGAAGGGGAGACCCAGTACTTC
CASSREGSEGETQYF
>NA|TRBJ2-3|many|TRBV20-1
TGCAGTGCTAGGGGGCTTTTCACAGATACGCAGTATTTT
CSARGLFTDTQYF
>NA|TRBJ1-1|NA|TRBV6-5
TGTGCCGGCAGTTATGCGGTAGGACGCGTGAACACTGAAGCTTTCTTT
CAGSYAVGRVNTEAFF
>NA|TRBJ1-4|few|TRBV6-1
TGTGCCAGCAGCCAGACAAGGGGGACTGAAAAACTGTTTTTT
CASSQTRGTEKLFF
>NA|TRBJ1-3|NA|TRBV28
TGTGCCAGCCTACCCGTGGAAGAGTCTGGAAACACCATATATTTT
CASLPVEESGNTIYF
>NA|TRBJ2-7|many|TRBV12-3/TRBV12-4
TGTGCCAGCAGCCCAGGGTTCAGGTACGAGCAGTACTTC
CASSPGFRYEQYF
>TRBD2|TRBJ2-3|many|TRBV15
TGTGCCACCAGCAGAGATAGGACTAGCGGGAGCAGCACAGATACGCAGTATTTT
CATSRDRTSGSSTDTQYF
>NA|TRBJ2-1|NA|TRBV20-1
TGCAGTGCTAGTGGGCGGAACTACAATGAGCAGTTCTTC
CSASGRNYNEQFF
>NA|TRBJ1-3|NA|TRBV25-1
TGTGCCAGCAGTGAGACAGGAGGTGGAAACACCATATATTTT
CASSETGGGNTIYF
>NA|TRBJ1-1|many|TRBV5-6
TGTGCCAGCAGCTCCGCCCGACGGACTGAAGCTTTCTTT
CASSSARRTEAFF
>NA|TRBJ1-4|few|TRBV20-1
TGCAGTGCTACTATAGGGGAGCCTGAAAAACTGTTTTTT
CSATIGEPEKLFF
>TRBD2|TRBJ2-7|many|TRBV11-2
TGTGCCAGCAGCCCACTCATGACTAGCGGGTACGAGCAGTACTTC
CASSPLMTSGYEQYF
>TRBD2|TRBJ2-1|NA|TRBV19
TGTGCCAGTAGTCTAGCGGGAGCCAATGAGCAGTTCTTC
CASSLAGANEQFF
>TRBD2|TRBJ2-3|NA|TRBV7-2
TGTGCCAGCAGCTTAAACATCGGGGGGACAGATACGCAGTATTTT
CASSLNIGGTDTQYF
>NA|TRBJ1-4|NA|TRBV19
TGTGCCAGTAGTACCAGCGGGGAGTCTGCAACTAATGAAAAACTGTTTTTT
CASSTSGESATNEKLFF
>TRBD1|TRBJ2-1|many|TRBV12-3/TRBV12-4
TGTGCCAGCAGTTTAAGGACAGGGAACAATGAGCAGTTCTTC
CASSLRTGNNEQFF
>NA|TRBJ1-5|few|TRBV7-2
TGTGCCAGCAGCTCCACCCTAGACTATCAGCCCCAGCATTTT
CASSSTLDYQPQHF
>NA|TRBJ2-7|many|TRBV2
TGTGCCAGCAGTCGAAGGGGACCAACCGACGAGCAGTACTTC
CASSRRGPTDEQYF
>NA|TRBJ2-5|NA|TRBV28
TGTGCCAGCAAAGGTTCGCGGGAGACCCAGTACTTC
CASKGSRETQYF
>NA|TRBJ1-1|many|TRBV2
TGTGCCAGCAGTGAACGGGGAGGGGGGCTGAACACTGAAGCTTTCTTT
CASSERGGGLNTEAFF
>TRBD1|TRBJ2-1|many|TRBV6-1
TGTGCCAGCAGCTACGTGGGACAGGGCATCAATGAGCAGTTCTTC
CASSYVGQGINEQFF
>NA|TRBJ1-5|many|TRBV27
TGTGCCAGCAGGACGTATAGCAATCAGCCCCAGCATTTT
CASRTYSNQPQHF
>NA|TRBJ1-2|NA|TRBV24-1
TGTGCCACCAGCCCGACGGGGGGGCGTCTCAGCGGCTACACCTTC
CATSPTGGRLSGYTF
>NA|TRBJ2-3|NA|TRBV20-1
TGCAGTGCCGCCCCCCGGCGAGGGACAGATACGCAGTATTTT
CSAAPRRGTDTQYF
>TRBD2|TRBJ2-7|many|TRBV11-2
TGTGCCAGCAGCTTGACTAGCGGGAGTGGGTTTTACGAGCAGTACTTC
CASSLTSGSGFYEQYF